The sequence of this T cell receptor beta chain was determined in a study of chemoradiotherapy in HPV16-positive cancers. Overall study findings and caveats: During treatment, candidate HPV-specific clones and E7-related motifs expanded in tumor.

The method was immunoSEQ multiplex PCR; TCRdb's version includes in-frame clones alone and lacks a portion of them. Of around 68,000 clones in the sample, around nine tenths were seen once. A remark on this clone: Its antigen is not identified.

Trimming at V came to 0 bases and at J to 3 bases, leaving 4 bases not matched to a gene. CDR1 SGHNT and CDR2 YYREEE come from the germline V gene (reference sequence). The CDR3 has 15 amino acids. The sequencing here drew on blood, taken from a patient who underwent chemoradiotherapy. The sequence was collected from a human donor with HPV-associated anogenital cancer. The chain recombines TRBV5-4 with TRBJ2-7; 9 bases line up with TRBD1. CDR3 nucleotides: TGTGCCAGCAGCTTGGACAGGGGGCTCGGCTACGAGCAGTACTTC. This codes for CASSLDRGLGYEQYF.